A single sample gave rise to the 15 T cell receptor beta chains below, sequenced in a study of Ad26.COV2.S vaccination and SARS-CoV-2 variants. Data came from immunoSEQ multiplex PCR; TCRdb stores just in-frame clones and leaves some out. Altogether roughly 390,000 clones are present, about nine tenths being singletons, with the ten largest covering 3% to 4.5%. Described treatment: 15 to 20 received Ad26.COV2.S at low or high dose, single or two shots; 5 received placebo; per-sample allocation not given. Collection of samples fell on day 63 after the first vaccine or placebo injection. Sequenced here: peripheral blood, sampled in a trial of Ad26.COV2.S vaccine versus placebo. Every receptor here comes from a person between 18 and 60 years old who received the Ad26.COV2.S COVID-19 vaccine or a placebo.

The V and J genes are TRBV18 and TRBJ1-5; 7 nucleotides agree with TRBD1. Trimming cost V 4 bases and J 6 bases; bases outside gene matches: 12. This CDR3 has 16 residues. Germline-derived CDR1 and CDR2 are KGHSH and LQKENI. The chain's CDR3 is CASSLSNTGAGQPQHF. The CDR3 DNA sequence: TGTGCCAGCTCACTCAGCAATACAGGGGCGGGTCAGCCCCAGCATTTT. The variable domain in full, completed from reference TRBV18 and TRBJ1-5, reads NAGVMQNPRHLVRRRGQEARLRCSPMKGHSHVYWYRQLPEEGLKFMVYLQKENIIDESGMPKERFSAEFPKEGPSILRIQQVVRGDSAAYFCASSLSNTGAGQPQHFGDGTRLSIL.

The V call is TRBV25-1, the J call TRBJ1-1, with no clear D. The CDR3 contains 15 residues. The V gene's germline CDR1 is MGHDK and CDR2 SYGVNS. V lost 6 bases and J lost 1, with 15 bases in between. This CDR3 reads CASSSTRGKNTEAFF. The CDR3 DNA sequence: TGTGCCAGCAGCTCCACGCGTGGGAAGAACACTGAAGCTTTCTTT.

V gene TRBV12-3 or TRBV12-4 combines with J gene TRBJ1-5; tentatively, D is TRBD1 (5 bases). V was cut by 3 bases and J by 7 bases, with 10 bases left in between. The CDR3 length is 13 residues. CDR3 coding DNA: TGTGCCAGCAGTTTGGGGGAGAGGCAGCCCCAGCATTTT. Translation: CASSLGERQPQHF.

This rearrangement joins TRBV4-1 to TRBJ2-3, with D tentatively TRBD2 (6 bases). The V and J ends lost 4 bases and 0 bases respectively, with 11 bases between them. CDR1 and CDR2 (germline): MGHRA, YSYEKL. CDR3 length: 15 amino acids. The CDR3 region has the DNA TGCGCCAGCAGCCCCCTGGGACTCAGCACAGATACGCAGTATTTT. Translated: CASSPLGLSTDTQYF.

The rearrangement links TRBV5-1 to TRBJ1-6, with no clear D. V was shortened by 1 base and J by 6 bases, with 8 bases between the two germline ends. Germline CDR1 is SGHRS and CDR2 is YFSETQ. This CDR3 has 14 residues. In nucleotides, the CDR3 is TGCGCCAGCAGCTTGTTCGCCGGTAATTCACCCCTCCACTTT. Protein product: CASSLFAGNSPLHF. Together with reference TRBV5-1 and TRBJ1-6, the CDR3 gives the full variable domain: KAGVTQTPRYLIKTRGQQVTLSCSPISGHRSVSWYQQTPGQGLQFLFEYFSETQRNKGNFPGRFSGRQFSNSRSEMNVSTLELGDSALYLCASSLFAGNSPLHFGNGTRLTVT.

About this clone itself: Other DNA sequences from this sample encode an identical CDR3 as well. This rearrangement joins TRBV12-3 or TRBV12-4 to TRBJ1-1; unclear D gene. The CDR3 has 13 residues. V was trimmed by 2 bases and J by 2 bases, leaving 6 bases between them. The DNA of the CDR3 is TGTGCCAGCAGTTTAACGCGTAACACTGAAGCTTTCTTT. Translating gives CASSLTRNTEAFF.

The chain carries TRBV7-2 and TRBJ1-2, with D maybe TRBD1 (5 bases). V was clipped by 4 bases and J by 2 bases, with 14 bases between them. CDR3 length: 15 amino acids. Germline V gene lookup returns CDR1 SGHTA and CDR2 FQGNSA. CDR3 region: CASSYRPGPNYGYTF. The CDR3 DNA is TGTGCCAGCAGCTACAGACCGGGGCCCAACTATGGCTACACCTTC.

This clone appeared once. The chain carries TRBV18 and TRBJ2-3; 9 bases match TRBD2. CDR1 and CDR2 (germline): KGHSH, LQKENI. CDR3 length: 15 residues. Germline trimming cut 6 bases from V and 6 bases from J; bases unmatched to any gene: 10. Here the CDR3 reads CASSPRGGALDTQYF. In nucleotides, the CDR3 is TGTGCCAGCTCTCCCCGCGGGGGGGCCTTGGATACGCAGTATTTT.

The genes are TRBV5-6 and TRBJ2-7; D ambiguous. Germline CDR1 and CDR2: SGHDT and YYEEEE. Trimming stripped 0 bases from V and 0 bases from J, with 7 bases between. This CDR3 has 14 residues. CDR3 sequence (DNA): TGTGCCAGCAGCTTGGGACGGAGCTCCTACGAGCAGTACTTC. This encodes CASSLGRSSYEQYF.

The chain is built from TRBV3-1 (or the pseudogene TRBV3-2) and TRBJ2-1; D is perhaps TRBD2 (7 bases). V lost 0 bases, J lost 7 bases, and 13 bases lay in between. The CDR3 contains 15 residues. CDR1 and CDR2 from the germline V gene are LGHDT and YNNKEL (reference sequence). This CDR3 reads CASSQDSGGNNEQFF. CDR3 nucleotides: TGTGCCAGCAGCCAAGATTCGGGGGGCAATAATGAGCAGTTCTTC.

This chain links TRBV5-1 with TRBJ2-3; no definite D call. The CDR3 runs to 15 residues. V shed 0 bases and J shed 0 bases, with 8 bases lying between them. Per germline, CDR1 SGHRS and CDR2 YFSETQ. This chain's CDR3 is CASSLGVTSTDTQYF. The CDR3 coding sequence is TGCGCCAGCAGCTTGGGTGTCACGAGCACAGATACGCAGTATTTT.

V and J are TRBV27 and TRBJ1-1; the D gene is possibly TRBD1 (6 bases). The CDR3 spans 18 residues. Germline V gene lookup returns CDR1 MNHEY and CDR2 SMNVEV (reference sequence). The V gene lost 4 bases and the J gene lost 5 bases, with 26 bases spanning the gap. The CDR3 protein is CASSSPRWDTASGTEAFF. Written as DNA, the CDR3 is TGTGCCAGCAGTTCTCCCCGGTGGGACACAGCTTCTGGGACTGAAGCTTTCTTT.

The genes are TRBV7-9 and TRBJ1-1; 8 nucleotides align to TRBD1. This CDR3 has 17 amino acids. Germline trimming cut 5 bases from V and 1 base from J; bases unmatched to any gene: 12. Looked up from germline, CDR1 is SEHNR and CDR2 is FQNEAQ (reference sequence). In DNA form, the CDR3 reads TGTGCCAGCAGCCCCGGACAGGGATCATGGCCGAACACTGAAGCTTTCTTT. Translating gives CASSPGQGSWPNTEAFF.

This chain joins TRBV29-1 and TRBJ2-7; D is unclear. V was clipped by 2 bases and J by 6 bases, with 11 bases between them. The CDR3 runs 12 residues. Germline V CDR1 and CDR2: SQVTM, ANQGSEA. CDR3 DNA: TGCAGCGTTGAATACGGACGCGGCGAGCAGTACTTC. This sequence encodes CSVEYGRGEQYF.

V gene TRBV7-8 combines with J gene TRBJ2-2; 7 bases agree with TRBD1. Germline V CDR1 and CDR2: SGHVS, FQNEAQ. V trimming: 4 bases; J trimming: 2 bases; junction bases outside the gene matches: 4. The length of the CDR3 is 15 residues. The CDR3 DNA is TGTGCCAGCAGCTCCGGGACAGCCAACACCGGGGAGCTGTTTTTT. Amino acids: CASSSGTANTGELFF.